This TCR beta chain was sequenced in a study of T cells generated in artificial thymic organoids. Total RNA came from around 40,000 to 200,000 sorted cells. TCRalpha and TCRbeta libraries were amplified separately by semi-nested PCR with TRAC or TRBC reverse primers. In TCRdb, the 5' RACE reads were re-called with MiXCR into one record per CDR3 protein. The table has 7,500 to 9,000 distinct CDR3 sequences, around 19% seen once. Germline CDR1 reads SGHDN; CDR2 reads FVKESK. The CDR3 length is 15 residues. Germline trimming cut 4 bases from V and 2 bases from J; bases unmatched to any gene: 4. This clonotype is medium-sized (0.01 to 0.1%) within its sample.

The chain couples TRBV14 to TRBJ2-1, with 8 bases lining up with TRBD1. Sequences were obtained from naive CD8+ T cells from the thymus. Indicated subset: CD3+TCRalphabeta+CD8SP T cells; for blood, CD45RO-CCR7+ naive CD8+ T cells. This clonotype was obtained from a human donor who gave cord blood stem cells for thymic organoid culture, a cardiac surgery patient who gave postnatal thymus, or a blood donor (not recorded which). Here the CDR3 DNA reads TGTGCCAGCAGCCCTATACAGGGGGCCTACAATGAGCAGTTCTTC. Translation: CASSPIQGAYNEQFF.